This TCR beta chain stems from a study of cytomegalovirus exposure and HLA in healthy donors. Study-wide points: Roughly even sequencing depth across donors was the assumption behind the presence/absence analyses.

A multiplex PCR was run with 60 Vbeta primers and 13 Jbeta primers. Sequenced by immunoSEQ multiplex PCR; TCRdb stores in-frame clones only, minus some. The sample carries 110,000 or so clones, approximately 76% recorded once. Points on this clone: Its antigen is not known.

The germline V and J ends were trimmed by 8 bases and 3 bases, with 19 bases remaining between them. This CDR3 spans 15 amino acids. CDR1 is ENHRY, CDR2 SYGVKD, per germline. This receptor was taken from a middle-aged man in good health and CMV-seropositive. This sequence joins TRBV10-3 and TRBJ1-2, with D perhaps TRBD1 (6 bases). The specimen was PBMCs. Here the CDR3 DNA reads TGTGCCATCCTGGGGATCGGGGGGCGAGACTATGGCTACACCTTC. Translating gives CAILGIGGRDYGYTF.